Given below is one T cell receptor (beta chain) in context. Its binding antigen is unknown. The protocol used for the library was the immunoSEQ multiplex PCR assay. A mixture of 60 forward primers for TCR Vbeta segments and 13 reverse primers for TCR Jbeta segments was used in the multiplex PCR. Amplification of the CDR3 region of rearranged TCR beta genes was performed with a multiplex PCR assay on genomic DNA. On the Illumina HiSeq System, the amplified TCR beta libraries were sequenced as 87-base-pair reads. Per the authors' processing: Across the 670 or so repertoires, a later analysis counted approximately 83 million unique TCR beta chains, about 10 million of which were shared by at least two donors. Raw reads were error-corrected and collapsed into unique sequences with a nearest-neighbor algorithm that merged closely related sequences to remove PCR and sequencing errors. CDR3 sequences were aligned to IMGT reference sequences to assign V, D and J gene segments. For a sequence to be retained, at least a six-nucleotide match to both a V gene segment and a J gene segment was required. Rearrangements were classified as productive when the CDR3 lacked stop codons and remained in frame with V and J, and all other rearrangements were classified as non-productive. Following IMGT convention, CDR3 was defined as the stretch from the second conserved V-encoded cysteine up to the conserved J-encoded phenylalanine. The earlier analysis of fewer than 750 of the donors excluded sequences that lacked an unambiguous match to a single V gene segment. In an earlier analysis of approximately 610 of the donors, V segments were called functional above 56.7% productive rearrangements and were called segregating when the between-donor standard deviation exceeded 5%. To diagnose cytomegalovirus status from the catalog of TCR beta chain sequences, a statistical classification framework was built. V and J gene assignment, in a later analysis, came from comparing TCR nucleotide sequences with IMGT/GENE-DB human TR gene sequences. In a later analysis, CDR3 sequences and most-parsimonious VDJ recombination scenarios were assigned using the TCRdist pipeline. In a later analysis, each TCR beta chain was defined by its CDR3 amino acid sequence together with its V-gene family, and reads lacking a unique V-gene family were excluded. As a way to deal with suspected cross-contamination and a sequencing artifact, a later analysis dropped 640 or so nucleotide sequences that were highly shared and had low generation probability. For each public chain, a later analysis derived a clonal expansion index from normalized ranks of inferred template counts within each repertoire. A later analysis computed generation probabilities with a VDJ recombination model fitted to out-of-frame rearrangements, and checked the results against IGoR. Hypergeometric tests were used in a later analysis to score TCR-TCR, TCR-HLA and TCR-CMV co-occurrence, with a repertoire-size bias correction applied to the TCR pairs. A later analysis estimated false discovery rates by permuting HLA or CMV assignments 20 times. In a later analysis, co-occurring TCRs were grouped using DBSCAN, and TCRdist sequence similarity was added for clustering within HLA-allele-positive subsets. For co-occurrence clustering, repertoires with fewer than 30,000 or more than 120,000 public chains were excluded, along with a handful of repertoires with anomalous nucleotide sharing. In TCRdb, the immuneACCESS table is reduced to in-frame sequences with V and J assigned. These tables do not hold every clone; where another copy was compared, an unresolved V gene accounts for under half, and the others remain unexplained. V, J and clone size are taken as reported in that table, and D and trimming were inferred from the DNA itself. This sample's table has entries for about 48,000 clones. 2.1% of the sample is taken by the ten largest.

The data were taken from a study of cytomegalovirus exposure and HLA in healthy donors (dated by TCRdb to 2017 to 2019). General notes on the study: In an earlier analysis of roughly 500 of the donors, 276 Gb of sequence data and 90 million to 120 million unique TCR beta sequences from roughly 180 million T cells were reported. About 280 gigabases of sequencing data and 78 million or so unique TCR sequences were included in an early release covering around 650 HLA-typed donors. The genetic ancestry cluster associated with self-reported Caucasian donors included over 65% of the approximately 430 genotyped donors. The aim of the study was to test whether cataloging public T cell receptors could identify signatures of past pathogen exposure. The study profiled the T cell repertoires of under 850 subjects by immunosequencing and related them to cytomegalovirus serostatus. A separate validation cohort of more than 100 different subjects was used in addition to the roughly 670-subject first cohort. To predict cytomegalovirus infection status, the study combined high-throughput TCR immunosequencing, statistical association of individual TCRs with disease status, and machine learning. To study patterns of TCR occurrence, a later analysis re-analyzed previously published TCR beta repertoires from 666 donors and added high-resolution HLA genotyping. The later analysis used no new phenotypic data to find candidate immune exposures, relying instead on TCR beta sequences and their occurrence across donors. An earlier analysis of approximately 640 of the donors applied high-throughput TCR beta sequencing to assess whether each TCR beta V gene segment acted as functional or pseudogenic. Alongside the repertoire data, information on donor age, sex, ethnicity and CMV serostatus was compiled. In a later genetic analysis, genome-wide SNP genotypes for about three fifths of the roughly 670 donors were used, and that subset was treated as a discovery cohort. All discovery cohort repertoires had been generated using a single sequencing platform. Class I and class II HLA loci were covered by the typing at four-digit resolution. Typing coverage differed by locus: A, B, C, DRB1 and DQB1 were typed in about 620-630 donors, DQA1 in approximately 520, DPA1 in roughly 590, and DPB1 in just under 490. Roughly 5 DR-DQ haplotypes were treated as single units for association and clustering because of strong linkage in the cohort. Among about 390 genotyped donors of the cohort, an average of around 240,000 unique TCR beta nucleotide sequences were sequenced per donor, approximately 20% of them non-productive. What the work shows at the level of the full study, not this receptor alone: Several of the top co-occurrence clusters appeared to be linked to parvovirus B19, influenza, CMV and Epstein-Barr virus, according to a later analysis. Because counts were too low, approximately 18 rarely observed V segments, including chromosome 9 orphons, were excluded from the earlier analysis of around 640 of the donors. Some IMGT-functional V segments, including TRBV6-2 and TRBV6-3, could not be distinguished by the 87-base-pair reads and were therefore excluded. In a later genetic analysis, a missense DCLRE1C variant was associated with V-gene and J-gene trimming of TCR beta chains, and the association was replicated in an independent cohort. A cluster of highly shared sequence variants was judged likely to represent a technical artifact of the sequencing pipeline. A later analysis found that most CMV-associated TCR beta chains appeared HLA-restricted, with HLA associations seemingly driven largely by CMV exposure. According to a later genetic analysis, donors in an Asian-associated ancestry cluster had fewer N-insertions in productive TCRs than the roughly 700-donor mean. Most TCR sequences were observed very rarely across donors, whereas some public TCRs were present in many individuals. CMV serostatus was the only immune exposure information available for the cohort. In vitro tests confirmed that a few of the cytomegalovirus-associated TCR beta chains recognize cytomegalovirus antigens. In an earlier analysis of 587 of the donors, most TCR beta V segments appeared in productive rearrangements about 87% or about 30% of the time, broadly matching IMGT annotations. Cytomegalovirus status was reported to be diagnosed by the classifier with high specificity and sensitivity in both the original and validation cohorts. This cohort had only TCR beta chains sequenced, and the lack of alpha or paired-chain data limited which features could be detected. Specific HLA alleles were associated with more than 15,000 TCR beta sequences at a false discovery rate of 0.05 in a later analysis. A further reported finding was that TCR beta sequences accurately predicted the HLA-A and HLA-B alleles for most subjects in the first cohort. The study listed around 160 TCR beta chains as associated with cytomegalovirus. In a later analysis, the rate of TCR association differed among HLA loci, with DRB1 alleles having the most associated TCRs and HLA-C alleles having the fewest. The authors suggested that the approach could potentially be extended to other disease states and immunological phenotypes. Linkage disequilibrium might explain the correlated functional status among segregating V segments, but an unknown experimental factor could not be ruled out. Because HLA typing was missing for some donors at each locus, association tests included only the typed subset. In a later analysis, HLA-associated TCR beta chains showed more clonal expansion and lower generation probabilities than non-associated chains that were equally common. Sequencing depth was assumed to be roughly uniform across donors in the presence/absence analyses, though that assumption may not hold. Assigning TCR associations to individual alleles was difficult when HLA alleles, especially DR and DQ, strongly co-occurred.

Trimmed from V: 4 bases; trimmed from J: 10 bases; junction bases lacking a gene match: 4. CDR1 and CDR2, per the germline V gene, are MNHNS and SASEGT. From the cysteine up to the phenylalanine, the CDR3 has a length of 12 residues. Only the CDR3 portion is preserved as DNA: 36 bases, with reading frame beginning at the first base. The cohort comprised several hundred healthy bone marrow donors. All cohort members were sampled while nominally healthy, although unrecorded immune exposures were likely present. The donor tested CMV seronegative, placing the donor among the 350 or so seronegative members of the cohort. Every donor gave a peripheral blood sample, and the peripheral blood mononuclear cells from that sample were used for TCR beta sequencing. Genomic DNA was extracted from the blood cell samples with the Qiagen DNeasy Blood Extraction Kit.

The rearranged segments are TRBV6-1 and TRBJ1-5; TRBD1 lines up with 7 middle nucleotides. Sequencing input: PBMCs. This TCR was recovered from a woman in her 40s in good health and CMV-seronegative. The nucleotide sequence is TGTGCCAGCAGTGGAGACAGGGACCCCCAGCATTTT. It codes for CASSGDRDPQHF.